This T cell receptor (beta chain) was captured in a study of human T cells and chemical hapten exposure. Findings of the study overall: TCRs at high frequency, those above 1 in 1000, did not change with DPC sensitization.

CDR1 MDHEN and CDR2 SYDVKM come from the germline V gene. The CDR3 is 19 amino acids. Trimming removed 6 bases from V and 0 bases from J, with 27 bases in between. This clonotype was counted many times. Its antigen is undetermined. TCRdb reprocessed the RACE reads via MiXCR and lists one record per CDR3 protein. This table holds around 250,000 distinct CDR3 sequences, over 8% found once. The time point: pre-sensitization, week 0. As to treatment: therapeutic diphenylcyclopropenone sensitization with weekly scalp DPC. The V and J genes are TRBV28 and TRBJ2-7, with D tentatively TRBD1 (8 bases). This receptor was obtained from a woman aged 40 to 55 with alopecia areata. Some clones in this sample may be carry-over from other donors' samples. The sequencing here drew on whole blood, taken in connection with sensitization to the hapten diphenylcyclopropenone (DPC). CDR3 amino acids: CASSSGKLGQGGSSYEQYF. In DNA, the CDR3 is TGTGCCAGCAGCAGCGGAAAACTTGGACAGGGCGGGAGCTCCTACGAGCAGTACTTC.